Sequencing of this T cell receptor (beta chain) was carried out in a study of T cell responses to AZD1222 COVID-19 vaccine. Overall study context: Pooling of second doses given at about 4 or about 12 weeks was done.

The V gene lost 2 bases and the J gene lost 1 base, with 12 bases spanning the gap. The CDR3 spans 15 residues. Looked up from germline, CDR1 is MNHEY and CDR2 is SMNVEV (reference sequence). Profiling relied on immunoSEQ multiplex PCR, and the TCRdb table lists in-frame clones only, not all of them. The sample holds more than 100,000 clones; roughly nine tenths are singletons and the top ten take roughly 44%. As regards this clone: Its target is not known.

General observations from the study: Without day 14 samples, only post-peak T cell repertoires were studied. Spike-specific TCR breadth and depth rose after two AZD1222 doses. Spike regions recognized by vaccine-associated CD4 TCRs spanned the protein, led by 160-218 and 743-854.

The clonotype was recovered from an adult in good health. The chain employs TRBV27 and TRBJ2-7; no definite D call. The sample was peripheral blood, taken on day 0 of AZD1222 vaccination. Written as DNA, the CDR3 is TGTGCCAGCAGTTTACCCCGCGCCCCTTCCTACGAGCAGTACTTC. Amino acids: CASSLPRAPSYEQYF.